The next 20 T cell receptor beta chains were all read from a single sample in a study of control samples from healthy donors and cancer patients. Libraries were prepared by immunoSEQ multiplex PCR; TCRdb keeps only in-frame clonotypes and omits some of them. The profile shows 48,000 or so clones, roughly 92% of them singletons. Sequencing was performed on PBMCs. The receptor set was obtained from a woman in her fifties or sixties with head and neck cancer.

The CDR3 DNA reads TGTGCCAGCAGCTCCCGGACAGGGTCTTTCACAGATACGCAGTATTTT. Translation gives CASSSRTGSFTDTQYF. The V call is TRBV3-1 (or the pseudogene TRBV3-2), the J call TRBJ2-3; 8 bases map to TRBD1. Per the germline V gene, CDR1 is LGHDT and CDR2 is YNNKEL (reference sequence). J was trimmed by 2 bases and V by 5 bases; bases with no gene match: 9. The CDR3 length is 16 residues.

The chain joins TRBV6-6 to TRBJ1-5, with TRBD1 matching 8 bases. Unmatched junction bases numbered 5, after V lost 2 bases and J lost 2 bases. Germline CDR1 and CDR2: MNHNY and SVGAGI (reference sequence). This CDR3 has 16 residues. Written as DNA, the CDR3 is TGTGCCAGCAGTTACAGACAGGGGCAAGGCAATCAGCCCCAGCATTTT. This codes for CASSYRQGQGNQPQHF.

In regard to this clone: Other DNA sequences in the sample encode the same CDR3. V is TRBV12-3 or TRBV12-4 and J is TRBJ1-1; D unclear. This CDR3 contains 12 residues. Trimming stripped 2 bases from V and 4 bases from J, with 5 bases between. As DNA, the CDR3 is TGTGCCAGCAGTTTAATGGGCACTGAAGCTTTCTTT. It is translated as CASSLMGTEAFF.

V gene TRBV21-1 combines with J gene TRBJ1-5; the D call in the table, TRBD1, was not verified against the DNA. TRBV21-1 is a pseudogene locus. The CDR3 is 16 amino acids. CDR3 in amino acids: CASRTQLQGFRQPQHF. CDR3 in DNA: TGTGCCAGCAGAACGCAACTACAGGGATTTAGGCAGCCCCAGCATTTT.

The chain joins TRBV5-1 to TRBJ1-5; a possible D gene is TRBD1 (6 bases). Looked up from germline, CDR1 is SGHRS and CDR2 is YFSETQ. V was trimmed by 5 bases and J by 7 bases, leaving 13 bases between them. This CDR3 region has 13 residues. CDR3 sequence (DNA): TGCGCCAGCAGGGAGGGGGGAGGCCAGCCCCAGCATTTT. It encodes CASREGGGQPQHF.

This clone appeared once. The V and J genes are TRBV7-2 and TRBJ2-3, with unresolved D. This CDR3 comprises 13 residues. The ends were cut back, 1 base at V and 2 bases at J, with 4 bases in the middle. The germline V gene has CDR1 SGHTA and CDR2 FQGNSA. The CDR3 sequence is CASSLGPTDTQYF. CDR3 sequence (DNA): TGTGCCAGCAGCTTAGGACCCACAGATACGCAGTATTTT. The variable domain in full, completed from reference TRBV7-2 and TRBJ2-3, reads GAGVSQSPSNKVTEKGKDVELRCDPISGHTALYWYRQSLGQGLEFLIYFQGNSAPDKSGLPSDRFSAERTGGSVSTLTIQRTQQEDSAVYLCASSLGPTDTQYFGPGTRLTVL.

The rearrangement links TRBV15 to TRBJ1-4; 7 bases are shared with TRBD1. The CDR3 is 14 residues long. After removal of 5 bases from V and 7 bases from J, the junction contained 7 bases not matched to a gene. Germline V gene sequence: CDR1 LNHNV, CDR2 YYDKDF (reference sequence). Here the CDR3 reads CATSPRQGVEKLFF. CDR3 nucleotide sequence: TGTGCCACCAGCCCCCGGCAGGGGGTTGAAAAACTGTTTTTT. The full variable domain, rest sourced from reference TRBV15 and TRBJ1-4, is DAMVIQNPRYQVTQFGKPVTLSCSQTLNHNVMYWYQQKSSQAPKLLFHYYDKDFNNEADTPDNFQSRRPNTSFCFLDIRSPGLGDTAMYLCATSPRQGVEKLFFGSGTQLSVL.

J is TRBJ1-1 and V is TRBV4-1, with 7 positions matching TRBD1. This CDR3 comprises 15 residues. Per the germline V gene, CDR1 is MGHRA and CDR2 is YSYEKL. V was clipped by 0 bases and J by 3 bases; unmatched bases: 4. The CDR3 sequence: CASSQDRGPDTEAFF. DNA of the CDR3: TGCGCCAGCAGCCAAGATAGGGGGCCGGACACTGAAGCTTTCTTT.

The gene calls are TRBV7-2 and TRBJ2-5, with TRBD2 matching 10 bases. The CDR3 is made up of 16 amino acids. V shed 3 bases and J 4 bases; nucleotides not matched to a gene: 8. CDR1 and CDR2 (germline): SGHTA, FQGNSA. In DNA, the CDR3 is TGTGCCAGCAGCTTTCTGTCTAGCGGGAGTGGAGAGACCCAGTACTTC. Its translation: CASSFLSSGSGETQYF.

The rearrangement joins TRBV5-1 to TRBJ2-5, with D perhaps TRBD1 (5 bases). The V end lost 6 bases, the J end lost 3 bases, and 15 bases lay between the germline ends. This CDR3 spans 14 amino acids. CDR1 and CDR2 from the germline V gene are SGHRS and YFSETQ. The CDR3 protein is CASNQGRVEETQYF. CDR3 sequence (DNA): TGCGCCAGCAACCAGGGTAGGGTCGAAGAGACCCAGTACTTC.

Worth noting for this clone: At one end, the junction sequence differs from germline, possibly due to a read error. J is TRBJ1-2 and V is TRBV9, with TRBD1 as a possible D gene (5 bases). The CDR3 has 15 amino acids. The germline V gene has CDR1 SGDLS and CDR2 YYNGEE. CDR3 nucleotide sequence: TGTGCCAGCAGCGTAGACGGGCCGGGGCTATATGGCTACATCTTC. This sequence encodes CASSVDGPGLYGYIF.

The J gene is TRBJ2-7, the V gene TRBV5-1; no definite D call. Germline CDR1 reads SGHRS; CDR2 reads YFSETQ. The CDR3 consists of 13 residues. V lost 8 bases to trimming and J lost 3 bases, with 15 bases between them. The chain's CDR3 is CASAVEALYEQYF. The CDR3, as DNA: TGCGCCAGTGCCGTTGAAGCCCTCTACGAGCAGTACTTC.

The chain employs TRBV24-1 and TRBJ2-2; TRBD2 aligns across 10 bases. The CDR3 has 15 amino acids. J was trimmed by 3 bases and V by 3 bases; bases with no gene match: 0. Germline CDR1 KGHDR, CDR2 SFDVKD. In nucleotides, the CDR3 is TGTGCCACCAGTGATGGGACTAGCGACACCGGGGAGCTGTTTTTT. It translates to CATSDGTSDTGELFF.

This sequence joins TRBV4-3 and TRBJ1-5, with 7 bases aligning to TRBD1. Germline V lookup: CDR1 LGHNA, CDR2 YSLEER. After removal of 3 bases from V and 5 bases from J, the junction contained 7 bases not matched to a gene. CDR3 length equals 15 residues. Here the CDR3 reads CASSHDRVWDQPQHF. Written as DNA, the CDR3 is TGCGCCAGCAGCCACGACAGGGTTTGGGATCAGCCCCAGCATTTT.

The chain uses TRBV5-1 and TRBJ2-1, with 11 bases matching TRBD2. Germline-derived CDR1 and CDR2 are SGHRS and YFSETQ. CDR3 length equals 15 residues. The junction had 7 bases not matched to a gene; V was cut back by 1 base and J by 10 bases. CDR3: CASSLTTSGRQEQFF. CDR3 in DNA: TGCGCCAGCAGCTTGACAACTAGCGGGAGACAGGAGCAGTTCTTC.

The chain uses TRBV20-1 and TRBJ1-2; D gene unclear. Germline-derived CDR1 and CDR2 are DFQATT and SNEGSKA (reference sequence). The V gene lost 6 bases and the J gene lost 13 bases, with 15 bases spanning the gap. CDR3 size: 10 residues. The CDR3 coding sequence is TGCAGTGCCCCAGGACCCCTCCCCACCTTC. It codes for CSAPGPLPTF.

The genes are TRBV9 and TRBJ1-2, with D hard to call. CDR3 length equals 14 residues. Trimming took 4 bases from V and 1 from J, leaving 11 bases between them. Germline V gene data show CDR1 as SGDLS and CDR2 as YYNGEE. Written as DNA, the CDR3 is TGTGCCAGCAGCCCTTTGAACCATAACTATGGCTACACCTTC. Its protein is CASSPLNHNYGYTF.

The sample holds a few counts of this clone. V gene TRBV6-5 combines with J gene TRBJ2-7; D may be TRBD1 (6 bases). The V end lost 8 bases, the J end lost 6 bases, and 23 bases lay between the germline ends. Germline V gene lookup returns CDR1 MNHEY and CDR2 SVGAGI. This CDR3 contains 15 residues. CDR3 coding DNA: TGTGCCAGCCGCGCCTCAGGACAGCCCAGAGGCGAGCAGTACTTC. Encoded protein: CASRASGQPRGEQYF.

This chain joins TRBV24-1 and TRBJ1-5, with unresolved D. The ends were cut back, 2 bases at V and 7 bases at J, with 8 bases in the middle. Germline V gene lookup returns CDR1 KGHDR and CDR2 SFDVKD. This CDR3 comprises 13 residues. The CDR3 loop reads CATSDSREQPQHF. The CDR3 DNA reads TGTGCCACCAGTGATTCTCGGGAACAGCCCCAGCATTTT.

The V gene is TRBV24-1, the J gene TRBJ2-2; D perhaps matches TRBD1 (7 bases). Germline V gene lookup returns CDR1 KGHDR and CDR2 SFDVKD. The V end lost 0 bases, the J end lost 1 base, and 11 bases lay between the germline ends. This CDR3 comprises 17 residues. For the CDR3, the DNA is TGTGCCACCAGTGATTTGTGGCAGGGGGGGAACACCGGGGAGCTGTTTTTT. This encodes CATSDLWQGGNTGELFF.